This TCR beta chain was documented in a study of blood T cell repertoires in COVID-19 (TCRdb year 2020). Regarding the complete study: Samples from collaborators originated in the United States, Italy and Spain and spanned both the acute and convalescent phases of COVID-19. Sample metadata almost always included a de-identified subject ID, COVID-19 status, age in years and sex. Subjects who had been exposed to COVID-19, were actively infected with it, or had recovered from it provided the deeply sampled blood TCRbeta repertoires that made up the dataset. HLA class I and class II types, where available, came from metadata supplied by the sample provider rather than from assay-based typing. The prospective study material was composed of cDNA or gDNA derived from T cells, B-cell-depleted T cells, or PBMCs. The repertoires were released in a freely available public database meant as a resource for research on the immune response to SARS-CoV-2. Samples came from the ongoing ImmuneRACE study (first 160 participants) plus 1,254 subjects from 6 global collaborators. The paper's findings and limits, for the study overall: The amount of clinical and demographic metadata varied by source and participant and was provided uncurated.

In its sample, this clone was seen many times. Its binding antigen is unknown. Base qualities are not recorded, but no much larger clone differs from it by a single base. At one collaborating source in Seattle, patients were enrolled during active infection and were followed longitudinally through the course of disease. Whole blood was collected in K2EDTA tubes by collaborating institutions according to the institutions' own protocols. For TCRbeta analysis, collaborator samples were shipped as frozen whole blood, as isolated PBMCs, or as DNA extracted from either sample type. The CDR3 runs 13 residues from the cysteine to the phenylalanine. Only the CDR3 portion is preserved as DNA: 39 bases, with reading frame beginning at the first base. V was cut back by 8 bases and J by 7 bases, leaving a gap of 17 bases between them. CDR1 and CDR2, per the germline V gene (reference sequence), are PRHDT and FYEKMQ.

TCRbeta CDR3 regions were amplified from genomic DNA using the immunoSEQ Assay, a bias-controlled multiplex PCR. The study's processing was this. The number of nucleated cells in each sample was estimated from the amplification of reference gene primers within the assay. To quantify the absolute abundance of each unique TCRbeta CDR3 rearrangement, sequence reads were collapsed and filtered. For each sample, productive Simpson clonality was calculated by taking the square root of Simpson's diversity index across productive rearrangements. TCRdb mirrors the immuneACCESS table, restricted to in-frame sequences. Some clones are absent from its copies; in checked studies, under half trace to an unresolved V gene, and the reason for the others is unknown. The V and J calls and clone size were taken over from that table, and D and trimming were inferred from the DNA. The sample table lists 250,000 to 300,000 clones, about nine tenths of them with a count of one. The ten biggest clones cover 11% of the sample.

This receptor chain uses TRBV13 and TRBJ1-2, with TRBD1 as a weak D call on 5 bases. The TCR sequence derives from a woman in her twenties or thirties with COVID-19, enrolled during active disease. The sample taken for sequencing was peripheral blood. Here the CDR3 is given as CASAAGRAAGYTF. The DNA is TGTGCCAGCGCCGCTGGCAGGGCAGCTGGCTACACCTTC.